The T cell receptor beta chain under discussion was sequenced for a study of blood T cell repertoires in COVID-19. Study at large: Researchers got acute and convalescent COVID-19 samples from the United States, Italy and Spain. From T cells, B-cell-depleted T cells, or PBMCs came the material, which was cDNA or gDNA.

In the authors' methods: Amplified reference gene primers provided the basis for estimating nucleated cell counts. The data were produced by immunoSEQ multiplex PCR, yet TCRdb's version contains in-frame clones alone and is incomplete. V and J calls and clone size are copied from that table; D and trimming were computed from the DNA. The sample has some 66,000 clones; approximately 91% are singletons. The CDR3 runs to 14 residues. The ends were cut back, 6 bases at V and 6 bases at J, with 17 bases in the middle. From germline, CDR1 is MNHEY and CDR2 SVGAGI. The material sequenced was peripheral blood. The chain employs TRBV6-5 and TRBJ1-2; TRBD1 might be the D (6 bases). This TCR came from a human donor in a cohort sampled during active COVID-19. The CDR3 coding sequence is TGTGCCAGCAGCCCGCCAGGGGCTCTTGATGGCTACACCTTC. Residues: CASSPPGALDGYTF.